This T cell receptor beta chain originates from a study of cytomegalovirus exposure and HLA in healthy donors. Details on this clone: Its specificity is not known.

General observations from the study: Rarity marked most TCR sequences, yet some public TCRs occurred in many donors.

V lost 0 bases to trimming and J lost 4 bases, with 15 bases between them. The CDR3 is 16 residues long. The PCR had 60 Vbeta and 13 Jbeta primers. Repertoires were generated with immunoSEQ multiplex PCR, while TCRdb's copy carries only in-frame clones and drops some. Found here are some 100,000 clones, 79% of them singletons; the top ten hold about 3.1%. The gene calls are TRBV23-1 and TRBJ1-2; D not resolved. TRBV23-1 is classed as an ORF, of uncertain function. The TCR sequence derives from a male donor in good health and CMV-seropositive. Source material: PBMCs. The CDR3 sequence is CASSQSEVGWSYGYTF. The CDR3 DNA is TGCGCCAGCAGTCAATCGGAGGTCGGCTGGTCCTATGGCTACACCTTC.